This T cell receptor (beta chain) was sequenced for a study of T cell changes during pregnancy in multiple sclerosis (dated by TCRdb to the late 2010s). As for the study more broadly: In women with multiple sclerosis, the researchers looked at how the T cell repertoire shifted as pregnancy progressed.

The library came from the immunoSEQ multiplex PCR assay. TCRdb re-hosts the immuneACCESS table, in-frame sequences only. Its copies lack some clones; in the studies checked, an unresolved V gene accounts for under half of them, and the cause for the rest is not known. A total of nearly 50,000 clones appear in this sample, approximately 95% of them only once. The ten largest make up roughly 0.5% of the sample. Comment on this clone: Its cognate antigen has yet to be identified. The record has no base qualities; no much larger clone is one base away.

For CDR1 and CDR2, the germline V gene lists LGHNA and YNFKEQ. V is cut back by 2 bases and J by 6 bases, with 3 bases in the junction unmatched. Including the terminal cysteine and phenylalanine, the CDR3 comprises 14 residues. Only the CDR3 DNA is retained, 42 bases long and in frame from the first base. In this chain, TRBV4-2 is recombined with TRBJ1-4, with TRBD1 identical over 7 junction bases. The sequenced sample was CD4+ T cells from peripheral blood mononuclear cells, obtained in the first trimester of pregnancy. The sequence was collected from a female donor with multiple sclerosis, enrolled in a pregnancy study. The DNA is as follows: TGTGCCAGCAGCCAACAGGGGGAGGATGAAAAACTGTTTTTT. Its translation is CASSQQGEDEKLFF.